These 11 T cell receptor beta chains came from one sample sequenced in a study of cytomegalovirus exposure and HLA in healthy donors. The primer mix had 60 Vbeta and 13 Jbeta primers. Profiling relied on immunoSEQ multiplex PCR, and the TCRdb table lists in-frame clones only, not all of them. Found here are just over 150,000 clones, over 70% of them singletons; the top ten hold about 1.3%. The sequencing sample was made of PBMCs. These receptors were obtained from a woman aged 25-40 years in good health and CMV-seronegative.

J is TRBJ1-5 and V is TRBV4-1; 8 bases match TRBD1. The junction had 7 bases not matched to a gene; V was cut back by 0 bases and J by 0 bases. Per the germline V gene, CDR1 is MGHRA and CDR2 is YSYEKL. This CDR3 is built from 18 residues. The CDR3 region has the DNA TGCGCCAGCAGCCAAGAACCCGGGACAGGATATAGCAATCAGCCCCAGCATTTT. Protein sequence: CASSQEPGTGYSNQPQHF.

This clone has only one observation. The J gene is TRBJ2-7, the V gene TRBV14, with D unresolved. The CDR3 has 13 residues. Trimming took off 1 base at V and 3 bases at J, with 7 bases between the two ends. The germline CDR1 and CDR2 sequences are SGHDN and FVKESK. DNA for the CDR3: TGTGCCAGCAGCCAAGTTAGGAGCTACGAGCAGTACTTC. Translating it yields CASSQVRSYEQYF.

The chain employs TRBV28 and TRBJ1-6, with D perhaps matching TRBD1 (6 bases). CDR1 and CDR2 (germline): MDHEN, SYDVKM. This CDR3 comprises 15 residues. V lost 11 bases to trimming and J lost 6 bases, with 20 bases between them. CDR3 bases: TGTGCCCTAGGGGGATATGGACAATTTAATTCACCCCTCCACTTT. Translated: CALGGYGQFNSPLHF.

The chain combines TRBV5-1 with TRBJ2-5, with 10 positions matching TRBD1. V lost 4 bases to trimming and J lost 1 base; unmatched junction nucleotides: 4. This CDR3 contains 15 residues. The germline gives CDR1 SGHRS, CDR2 YFSETQ. The CDR3 sequence: CASSLGDRGQETQYF. The CDR3 DNA sequence: TGCGCCAGCAGCCTAGGGGACAGGGGCCAAGAGACCCAGTACTTC.

The chain combines TRBV2 with TRBJ1-4; TRBD1 matches at 8 bases. With 5 bases clipped from V and 3 bases from J, the junction kept 5 bases outside the gene matches. CDR3 length equals 15 residues. Germline V lookup: CDR1 SNHLY, CDR2 FYNNEI. As DNA, the CDR3 is TGTGCCAGCAGTCCTCAGGGGGCGGCTAATGAAAAACTGTTTTTT. Translated, it gives CASSPQGAANEKLFF.

J is TRBJ2-5 and V is TRBV5-6, with D perhaps matching TRBD2 (5 bases). The germline V gene encodes CDR1 SGHDT and CDR2 YYEEEE. This CDR3 spans 15 amino acids. V was clipped by 5 bases and J by 4 bases, with 18 bases between them. CDR3 region: CASSRDTRSGETQYF. CDR3 DNA: TGTGCCAGCAGTAGAGATACAAGGAGCGGAGAGACCCAGTACTTC.

The J gene is TRBJ1-3, the V gene TRBV4-2; D unclear. The CDR3 loop spans 14 amino acids. CDR1 LGHNA and CDR2 YNFKEQ come from the germline V gene. Trimming took off 4 bases at V and 0 bases at J, with 7 bases between the two ends. CDR3 nucleotide sequence: TGTGCCAGCAGCCCCCTCTCCTCTGGAAACACCATATATTTT. It yields the protein CASSPLSSGNTIYF.

This chain uses TRBV2 with TRBJ2-7; D unclear. V was cut by 6 bases and J by 0 bases, with 6 bases left in between. From germline, CDR1 is SNHLY and CDR2 FYNNEI. The CDR3 runs 12 residues. CDR3 sequence: CASRARSYEQYF. The CDR3 bases are TGTGCCAGCAGGGCCCGCTCCTACGAGCAGTACTTC.

This chain links TRBV29-1 with TRBJ1-4; D is unresolved. Germline values: CDR1 SQVTM, CDR2 ANQGSEA. Trimming left V 0 bases short and J 8 bases short, with 16 bases between. This CDR3 is built from 15 residues. The CDR3 nucleotides are TGCAGCGTTGAAGAGAACAGCTGGGGAGGAGAAAAACTGTTTTTT. It is translated as CSVEENSWGGEKLFF.

Only a few counts were recorded for this clone. Within the sample, other DNA sequences also encode this same CDR3. The CDR3 sequence: CASSQDLRTGELFF. The CDR3 DNA sequence: TGTGCCAGCAGCCAAGATCTACGGACCGGGGAGCTGTTTTTT. The chain uses TRBV14 and TRBJ2-2; no clear D gene. Deletions cut 0 bases from V and 5 bases from J, with 7 bases between. Germline CDR1 and CDR2: SGHDN and FVKESK. The CDR3 is 14 amino acids. The entire variable domain, with the rest obtained from reference TRBV14 and TRBJ2-2, is as follows: EAGVTQFPSHSVIEKGQTVTLRCDPISGHDNLYWYRRVMGKEIKFLLHFVKESKQDESGMPNNRFLAERTGGTYSTLKVQPAELEDSGVYFCASSQDLRTGELFFGEGSRLTVL.

The chain recombines TRBV2 with TRBJ2-5; D may be TRBD2 (6 bases). The CDR3 contains 13 residues. In germline, CDR1 is SNHLY, CDR2 FYNNEI. V lost 4 bases and J 5 bases, leaving 11 bases between the germline ends. The CDR3 is CASSGYGGETQYF. CDR3 nucleotides: TGTGCCAGCAGTGGGTATGGGGGGGAGACCCAGTACTTC.